This T cell receptor beta chain came from a study of CXCR3-negative and CXCR3-positive naive CD8 T cells. Study summary: Each library gave roughly 1.4 +/- 0.3 million of approximately 150 million TRB reads.

All TRB cDNA libraries came from 5' RACE performed with UMI labels. With the 5' RACE reads reprocessed, TCRdb shows one record per CDR3 protein and no DNA. The sample table sets out 150,000 to 170,000 distinct CDR3 sequences. CDR1 MNHEY and CDR2 SMNVEV come from the germline V gene (reference sequence). CDR3 length: 12 amino acids. About this clonotype: The antigen remains unidentified.

Sorting was done in triplicate for each CD8+ T cell subset (roughly 320,000 cells each). Findings and limits, study-wide: For CXCR3-positive naive cells, TRB CDR3s were more hydrophobic than those of CXCR3-negative naive cells.

The clonotype comes from a human donor in good health. Some clones in this sample may be carry-over from other donors' samples. The material sequenced was naive CXCR3+ CD8+ T cells from blood. Subset specified: CD45RO-CCR7+CD27+CD95- naive CD8+ T cells expressing CXCR3 (TNR3+). The chain has TRBV27 and TRBJ2-1; absent DNA, TCRdb's TRBD1 call cannot be checked. The CDR3 is CASTPGQGRQFF.